This T cell receptor (beta chain) originates from a study of Graves' ophthalmopathy and Graves' hyperthyroidism. On the study more broadly: The authors defined stable hyperthyroidism as no ophthalmopathy within 18 months of follow-up.

In this sample, this clonotype turned up a few times. CDR3 size: 15 residues. With 5 bases removed from V and 2 bases from J, the gap between germline ends came to 13 bases. RNA served as the template for amplifying TCR beta CDR3 regions. HTBI-primed RT-PCR formed the first round, and a multiplex PCR formed the second. One entry per CDR3 protein results from TCRdb running MiXCR on the multiplex PCR reads. The table lists 450,000 to 600,000 distinct CDR3 sequences, less than 45% of them singletons. The TCR originated in an adult man with Graves' hyperthyroidism. The rearrangement joins TRBV12-3 or TRBV12-4 to TRBJ1-3, with D possibly matching TRBD1 (6 bases). The sample was peripheral blood or thyroid tissue (not recorded which). CDR3 loop: CASSRTNRAGNTIYF. The DNA of the CDR3 is TGTGCCAGCAGTCGAACGAACAGGGCTGGAAACACCATATATTTT.